A selection of T cell receptor beta chains follows, all from one sample in a study of technical replicates of blood from several donors. Measured with immunoSEQ multiplex PCR; TCRdb has only the in-frame clones, and not every one. The sample lists about 81,000 clones; under 95% were seen once. The material sequenced was T cells isolated from PBMCs. The receptors here all came from a human donor in good health. CDR3s include the opening cysteine and the closing phenylalanine or tryptophan. The D gene is left open where the match is weak. Some rows have no size entry. The others give once, few or many, or a class for an expanded clone.

j_call clone_size d_call v_call cdr3_aa cdr3_nt
TRBJ1-5 NA NA TRBV7-2 CASSLTGIQPQHF TGTGCCAGCAGCTTAACGGGGATCCAGCCCCAGCATTTT
TRBJ2-7 NA NA TRBV20-1 CSASFIEQYF TGCAGTGCTAGTTTCATCGAGCAGTACTTC
TRBJ2-3 NA TRBD1 TRBV11-2 CASRSDRVPDTDTQYF TGTGCCAGCAGGTCCGACAGGGTCCCCGACACAGATACGCAGTATTTT
TRBJ2-6 NA NA TRBV5-4 CASSPLSVLASGANVLTF TGTGCCAGCAGCCCCCTTAGCGTACTGGCCTCTGGGGCCAACGTCCTGACTTTC
TRBJ1-2 NA NA TRBV29-1 CSAETGGFYGYTF TGCAGCGCCGAAACGGGGGGATTCTATGGCTACACCTTC
TRBJ2-7 once TRBD2 TRBV18 CASSPISGSDEQYF TGTGCCAGCTCACCCATCAGCGGGAGCGACGAGCAGTACTTC
TRBJ2-7 NA NA TRBV6-6 CASMGAISYEQYF TGTGCCAGCATGGGGGCCATATCCTACGAGCAGTACTTC
TRBJ2-5 NA TRBD2 TRBV7-9 CASSAQLAGTVQETQYF TGTGCCAGCAGCGCTCAACTAGCGGGTACCGTCCAAGAGACCCAGTACTTC
TRBJ2-7 NA NA TRBV20-1 CSGAGAGEQYF TGCAGTGGGGCGGGGGCTGGCGAGCAGTACTTC
TRBJ2-5 NA NA TRBV7-2 CASSGGTRMAQYF TGTGCCAGCAGCGGGGGGACGCGGATGGCCCAGTACTTC
TRBJ2-2 NA NA TRBV5-1 CASRSSPSLGTGELFF TGCGCCAGCAGGAGTTCCCCTAGCCTAGGAACCGGGGAGCTGTTTTTT
TRBJ2-1 NA TRBD2 TRBV4-1 CASSQVGLGRNEQFF TGCGCCAGCAGCCAAGTGGGACTAGGTCGCAATGAGCAGTTCTTC
TRBJ2-7 once NA TRBV11-3 CASSFLGQSPYEQYF TGTGCCAGCAGCTTTCTAGGACAAAGCCCGTACGAGCAGTACTTC
TRBJ1-2 few TRBD1 TRBV6-1 CASSPGQGPNYGYTF TGTGCCAGCAGTCCCGGACAGGGCCCCAACTATGGCTACACCTTC
TRBJ2-3 NA TRBD2 TRBV27 CASSFGLAGGRGTDTQYF TGTGCCAGCAGTTTCGGACTAGCGGGAGGAAGGGGGACAGATACGCAGTATTTT
TRBJ1-6 NA NA TRBV5-1 CASSLGGGSNSPLHF TGCGCCAGCAGCTTGGGGGGGGGATCTAATTCACCCCTCCACTTT
TRBJ1-2 NA NA TRBV5-6 CASSLSPSGANYGYTF TGTGCCAGCAGCTTGAGTCCCTCAGGGGCCAACTATGGCTACACCTTC
TRBJ2-1 NA TRBD1 TRBV30 CAWGGQGISSYNEQFF TGTGCCTGGGGGGGACAGGGCATAAGCTCCTACAATGAGCAGTTCTTC
TRBJ2-7 once TRBD2 TRBV11-2 CASSSLADILIGQYF TGTGCCAGCAGCTCTCTAGCGGACATTCTAATCGGGCAGTACTTC
TRBJ2-2 NA TRBD1 TRBV13 CASRSTGQGADAGELFF TGTGCCAGCAGGTCTACGGGACAGGGGGCAGACGCCGGGGAGCTGTTTTTT
TRBJ2-3 NA TRBD2 TRBV6-1 CASSELAEDTDTQYF TGTGCCAGCAGTGAACTAGCGGAAGACACAGATACGCAGTATTTT
TRBJ2-4 NA TRBD1 TRBV7-9 CASSLVYRGTKNIQYF TGTGCCAGCAGCTTAGTATACAGGGGGACCAAAAACATTCAGTACTTC